The clone carrying this TCR beta chain was seen more than once but under ten times. Its antigen is undetermined. These data come from a study of CD8+ T cells in alopecia areata. The V gene's germline CDR1 is SGHTA and CDR2 FQGTGA. The CDR3 is made up of 12 amino acids. Trimming stripped 5 bases from V and 7 bases from J, with 10 bases between. Extracted RNA was reverse transcribed into cDNA, the sequencing template. The repertoire was sequenced with immunoSEQ multiplex PCR; TCRdb's copy has only in-frame clones and lacks some. The data show about 150,000 clones, about 51% seen once. Study outcomes and limitations: Compared with mice, patients displayed less clear TCR sharing, possibly for HLA-related reasons.

V usage is TRBV7-3 and J usage is TRBJ2-3; D gene uncertain. The sequence was obtained from a human donor with alopecia areata. The sample consisted of CD8+ T cells sorted from blood, taken at week 0. As DNA, the CDR3 is TGTGCCAGCAGCGAAGGATCGAATACGCAGTATTTT. This translates into CASSEGSNTQYF.